Each of the 30 T cell receptor beta chains below was sequenced from the same sample in a study of STAT3 mutations in large granular lymphocyte leukemia (dated by TCRdb to between 2019 and 2020). On the study overall, not on this receptor specifically: Every T-LGLL patient showed at least one immunodominant TCRbeta clonotype, and about half showed multiple immunodominant subclonotypes.

Libraries came from the immunoSEQ multiplex PCR assay. As stored in TCRdb, this immuneACCESS dataset retains in-frame rearrangements with V and J assigned. A fraction of the clones does not appear; measured against another copy, unresolved V genes explain less than half of the discrepancy, and the remainder lacks a known reason. The sample profile shows over 8,500 clones; more than 75% of them were found once. The ten most abundant clones make up roughly 84% of the sample. What these receptors recognize is not known. The sample was peripheral blood mononuclear cells. The receptors originated from a man older than 75 with T-cell large granular lymphocyte leukemia. Some clones in this sample may be carry-over from other donors' samples. The age is the age at diagnosis.

The chain combines TRBV5-4 with TRBJ1-6; no clear D. V lost 1 base and J 0 bases, leaving 11 bases between the germline ends. Germline CDR1 and CDR2: SGHNT and YYREEE (reference sequence). This CDR3 region has 17 residues. The CDR3 DNA follows: TGTGCCAGCAGCTTGTCGGCGTTGAGCTCCTATAATTCACCCCTCCACTTT. Translation: CASSLSALSSYNSPLHF.

The chain links TRBV5-8 to TRBJ1-5; no firm D call. Germline CDR1 and CDR2: SGHTS and YDEGEE. The ends were cut back, 4 bases at V and 6 bases at J, with 17 bases in the middle. The CDR3 consists of 15 residues. CDR3 in DNA: TGTGCCAGCAGCCCTGGTGGCCAGCTCTTTCAGCCCCAGCATTTT. Translation: CASSPGGQLFQPQHF.

The genes are TRBV18 and TRBJ2-5, with 14 positions matching TRBD2. This CDR3 has 17 residues. Germline assignment: CDR1 KGHSH and CDR2 LQKENI. The trim removed 5 bases at V and 2 bases at J, leaving 7 bases unmatched. The CDR3 coding sequence is TGTGCCAGCTCAGCCGGACTAGCGGGGGGACCTCAAGAGACCCAGTACTTC. It translates to CASSAGLAGGPQETQYF.

The chain has TRBV6-6 and TRBJ2-7, with D tentatively TRBD1 (6 bases). Per germline, CDR1 MNHNY and CDR2 SVGAGI (reference sequence). CDR3 length: 13 residues. Trimming left V 3 bases short and J 9 bases short, with 15 bases between. CDR3 in amino acids: CASSYGEGGRQYF. CDR3 nucleotides: TGTGCCAGCAGTTATGGAGAAGGGGGTCGGCAGTACTTC.

This chain joins TRBV5-6 and TRBJ2-3; perhaps TRBD2 as D (6 bases). The CDR3 is 15 residues long. Trimming left V 0 bases short and J 2 bases short, with 10 bases between. Germline assignment: CDR1 SGHDT and CDR2 YYEEEE. The CDR3 DNA is TGTGCCAGCAGCTTGGGGCGGGATTACACAGATACGCAGTATTTT. As protein: CASSLGRDYTDTQYF.

The V gene is TRBV19, the J gene TRBJ1-6; 9 bases fit TRBD1. The CDR3 contains 13 residues. Germline V lookup: CDR1 LNHDA, CDR2 SQIVND (reference sequence). Germline trimming cut 6 bases from V and 9 bases from J; bases unmatched to any gene: 3. This CDR3 is CASRGQGTSPLHF. CDR3 coding DNA: TGTGCCAGTAGGGGACAGGGCACTTCACCCCTCCACTTT.

The chain carries TRBV6-5 and TRBJ1-6; D is unclear. V lost 0 bases and J lost 0, with 6 bases in between. This CDR3 spans 16 amino acids. Germline CDR1 and CDR2: MNHEY and SVGAGI. CDR3: CASSYSRTSYNSPLHF. The CDR3, as DNA: TGTGCCAGCAGTTACTCCCGGACCTCCTATAATTCACCCCTCCACTTT.

The rearrangement joins TRBV5-1 to TRBJ1-5; unclear D gene. The length of the CDR3 is 15 residues. From germline, CDR1 is SGHRS and CDR2 YFSETQ. V was pared by 4 bases and J by 3 bases, with 14 bases between. The CDR3 here is CASSLDLDHNQPQHF. The CDR3 bases are TGCGCCAGCAGCCTGGACTTAGACCACAATCAGCCCCAGCATTTT.

The CDR3: CASSKTDTYEQYF. CDR3 nucleotides: TGTGCCAGCAGCAAAACCGACACCTACGAGCAGTACTTC. The chain has TRBV7-9 and TRBJ2-7; no reliable D call. Germline values: CDR1 SEHNR, CDR2 FQNEAQ (reference sequence). The length of the CDR3 is 13 residues. V lost 5 bases and J 2 bases, leaving 10 bases between the germline ends.

This chain links TRBV7-2 with TRBJ2-5; 13 nucleotides match TRBD2. With V trimmed by 2 bases and J by 0 bases, 3 bases remained unmatched. Germline CDR1 SGHTA, CDR2 FQGNSA. The CDR3 is 17 amino acids. For the CDR3, the DNA is TGTGCCAGCAGCTTAAGAGGGACTAGCGGGGACCAAGAGACCCAGTACTTC. Its translation is CASSLRGTSGDQETQYF.

The V gene is TRBV7-9, the J gene TRBJ2-3; D may be TRBD1 (6 bases). Germline V CDR1 and CDR2: SEHNR, FQNEAQ (reference sequence). The CDR3 is made up of 15 amino acids. With 7 bases removed from V and 3 bases from J, the gap between germline ends came to 17 bases. The CDR3 DNA sequence: TGTGCCAGCACCCCCAGGGGCAGTCTAACAGATACGCAGTATTTT. Encoded protein: CASTPRGSLTDTQYF.

CDR3 DNA sequence: TGTGCCAGCTCACGGGGACAGTCAACTAATGAAAAACTGTTTTTT. Protein product: CASSRGQSTNEKLFF. The chain uses TRBV18 and TRBJ1-4, with 7 bases that match TRBD1. The CDR3 totals 15 residues. Germline values: CDR1 KGHSH, CDR2 LQKENI. V dropped 4 bases and J dropped 0; count of bases not matched to a gene: 2. The entire variable domain, with the rest obtained from reference TRBV18 and TRBJ1-4, is as follows: NAGVMQNPRHLVRRRGQEARLRCSPMKGHSHVYWYRQLPEEGLKFMVYLQKENIIDESGMPKERFSAEFPKEGPSILRIQQVVRGDSAAYFCASSRGQSTNEKLFFGSGTQLSVL.

V usage is TRBV29-1 and J usage is TRBJ1-1; D unclear. This CDR3 is built from 11 residues. Trimming took 7 bases from V and 3 from J, leaving 9 bases between them. From germline, CDR1 is SQVTM and CDR2 ANQGSEA. Here the CDR3 reads CSASRYTEAFF. CDR3 bases: TGCAGCGCCTCCAGGTACACTGAAGCTTTCTTT. Based on the CDR3 plus reference TRBV29-1 and TRBJ1-1, the full variable domain is SAVISQKPSRDICQRGTSLTIQCQVDSQVTMMFWYRQQPGQSLTLIATANQGSEATYESGFVIDKFPISRPNLTFSTLTVSNMSPEDSSIYLCSASRYTEAFFGQGTRLTVV.

The chain joins TRBV30 to TRBJ1-2; the match to TRBD1 covers 9 bases. With V trimmed by 0 bases and J by 3 bases, 5 bases remained unmatched. Germline V gene data show CDR1 as GTSNPN and CDR2 as SVGIG (reference sequence). There are 15 residues in the CDR3. The CDR3 spells CAWSVPYRGHYGYTF. CDR3 in DNA: TGTGCCTGGAGTGTACCTTACAGGGGGCACTATGGCTACACCTTC.

This clone was recorded a few times. The genes are TRBV7-9 and TRBJ1-2; D ambiguous. The germline V gene has CDR1 SEHNR and CDR2 FQNEAQ (reference sequence). The CDR3 has 14 residues. V lost 5 bases, J lost 4 bases, and 14 bases lay in between. CDR3 DNA sequence: TGTGCCAGCAGCCCTCCGGGCAGGCCCTATGGCTACACCTTC. Its translation is CASSPPGRPYGYTF.

The chain recombines TRBV5-4 with TRBJ2-2; D uncertain. The V and J ends lost 2 bases and 1 base respectively, with 9 bases between them. The CDR3 consists of 15 residues. CDR1 is SGHNT, CDR2 YYREEE, per germline (reference sequence). The CDR3 coding sequence is TGTGCCAGCAGCTTTGAAGGTGGGAACACCGGGGAGCTGTTTTTT. Translated: CASSFEGGNTGELFF. The whole variable domain, remainder taken from reference TRBV5-4 and TRBJ2-2, is ETGVTQSPTHLIKTRGQQVTLRCSSQSGHNTVSWYQQALGQGPQFIFQYYREEENGRGNFPPRFSGLQFPNYSSELNVNALELDDSALYLCASSFEGGNTGELFFGEGSRLTVL.

CDR3 coding DNA: TGTGCCAGCAGCCCCACCCGGGACAGCTACGAGCAGTACTTC. This codes for CASSPTRDSYEQYF. The chain uses TRBV27 and TRBJ2-7; 7 positions agree with TRBD1. Germline lookup yields CDR1 MNHEY and CDR2 SMNVEV (reference sequence). Unmatched junction bases numbered 8, after V lost 6 bases and J lost 3 bases. CDR3 length: 14 residues.

The V call is TRBV7-9, the J call TRBJ1-5; D is perhaps TRBD1 (5 bases). CDR1 and CDR2 from the germline V gene are SEHNR and FQNEAQ (reference sequence). The CDR3 is made up of 14 amino acids. Trimming left V 5 bases short and J 6 bases short, with 14 bases between. In nucleotides, the CDR3 is TGTGCCAGCAGCCCAGACGGGGGGACTCAGCCCCAGCATTTT. Its translation is CASSPDGGTQPQHF.

The V call is TRBV7-9, the J call TRBJ2-1; D might be TRBD1 (6 bases). V lost 5 bases and J 9 bases, leaving 17 bases between the germline ends. In germline, CDR1 is SEHNR, CDR2 FQNEAQ (reference sequence). The CDR3 is made up of 14 amino acids. The CDR3 DNA reads TGTGCCAGCAGCGGAACCACAGGGTACGTTGAGCAGTTCTTC. It specifies CASSGTTGYVEQFF.

This sequence joins TRBV30 and TRBJ1-2; D is unresolved. This CDR3 has 12 amino acids. CDR1 is GTSNPN, CDR2 SVGIG, per germline (reference sequence). V gave up 5 bases and J gave up 7 bases, with 14 bases separating them. The DNA of the CDR3 is TGTGCCTGGGGCAGAGAGGGCGGTGGCTACACCTTC. Its translation: CAWGREGGGYTF.

The rearrangement links TRBV6-5 to TRBJ2-5, with D uncertain. Between the trimmed V and J ends, which lost 2 bases and 1 base, there was a span of 11 bases. CDR1 and CDR2 (germline): MNHEY, SVGAGI. The CDR3 covers 15 residues. CDR3 sequence reads: CASSYQAAVQETQYF. CDR3 bases: TGTGCCAGCAGTTACCAGGCGGCGGTCCAAGAGACCCAGTACTTC.

This clone was observed a handful of times. This chain uses TRBV9 with TRBJ2-7, with D possibly being TRBD1 (6 bases). Trimming left V 0 bases short and J 0 bases short, with 13 bases between. The CDR3 is made up of 16 amino acids. Looked up from germline, CDR1 is SGDLS and CDR2 is YYNGEE. The CDR3 nucleotides read TGTGCCAGCAGCGTAGACCCTACAGGGAACTCCTACGAGCAGTACTTC. This translates into CASSVDPTGNSYEQYF.

The chain uses TRBV6-6 and TRBJ1-4, with D uncertain. Between the trimmed V and J ends, which lost 0 bases and 7 bases, there was a span of 3 bases. Germline values: CDR1 MNHNY, CDR2 SVGAGI (reference sequence). There are 12 residues in the CDR3. CDR3 region: CASSYSSEKLFF. The CDR3 DNA reads as TGTGCCAGCAGTTACTCGAGTGAAAAACTGTTTTTT.

This chain uses TRBV5-1 with TRBJ2-7; D unclear. Trimming took off 4 bases at V and 3 bases at J, with 11 bases between the two ends. Germline CDR1 and CDR2: SGHRS and YFSETQ. CDR3 length equals 13 residues. CDR3 sequence (DNA): TGCGCCAGCAGCCTCCGGGCCTTCTACGAGCAGTACTTC. This sequence encodes CASSLRAFYEQYF.

The chain recombines TRBV5-6 with TRBJ1-5; D uncertain. The CDR3 consists of 12 residues. V dropped 4 bases and J dropped 6 bases, with 8 bases sitting between them. The germline V gene encodes CDR1 SGHDT and CDR2 YYEEEE. CDR3 DNA: TGTGCCAGCAGCACGACCTTTCAGCCCCAGCATTTT. It translates to CASSTTFQPQHF.

V is TRBV10-3 and J is TRBJ2-7; D not resolved. The ends were cut back, 2 bases at V and 1 base at J, with 6 bases in the middle. Germline V lookup: CDR1 ENHRY, CDR2 SYGVKD. This CDR3 contains 13 residues. The CDR3 nucleotides are TGTGCCATCAGTGAGACGGATTCCTACGAGCAGTACTTC. Translated, it gives CAISETDSYEQYF.

V gene TRBV7-9 combines with J gene TRBJ2-3, with D possibly TRBD1 on 8 matching bases. With 4 bases removed from V and 4 bases from J, the gap between germline ends came to 12 bases. Germline lookup yields CDR1 SEHNR and CDR2 FQNEAQ (reference sequence). The CDR3 sequence is 14 residues long. The CDR3, as DNA: TGTGCCAGCAGCTCACAGGGGGGGGCAGATACGCAGTATTTT. It encodes CASSSQGGADTQYF.

The CDR3 DNA reads as TGTGCCAGCAGTGAAGAAAGTTATAGCAATCAGCCCCAGCATTTT. Its protein product is CASSEESYSNQPQHF. The gene calls are TRBV2 and TRBJ1-5; no clear D. The germline V and J ends were trimmed by 1 base and 0 bases, with 7 bases remaining between them. The length of the CDR3 is 15 residues. CDR1 is SNHLY and CDR2 is FYNNEI in the germline V gene.

The V and J genes are TRBV7-3 and TRBJ1-3; no firm D call. The CDR3 is 15 residues long. V lost 3 bases to trimming and J lost 0 bases, with 9 bases between them. CDR1 and CDR2 (germline): SGHTA, FQGTGA. The CDR3: CASSLDLGSGNTIYF. As DNA, the CDR3 is TGTGCCAGCAGCTTGGACCTCGGCTCTGGAAACACCATATATTTT.

The table lists this clone with many counts. The chain combines TRBV6-5 with TRBJ1-5; 9 nucleotides line up with TRBD1. From germline, CDR1 is MNHEY and CDR2 SVGAGI. This CDR3 spans 13 amino acids. Trimming at V came to 6 bases and at J to 6 bases, leaving 3 bases not matched to a gene. CDR3 loop: CASRGQGLQPQHF. The CDR3 region has the DNA TGTGCCAGCAGGGGACAGGGACTTCAGCCCCAGCATTTT.